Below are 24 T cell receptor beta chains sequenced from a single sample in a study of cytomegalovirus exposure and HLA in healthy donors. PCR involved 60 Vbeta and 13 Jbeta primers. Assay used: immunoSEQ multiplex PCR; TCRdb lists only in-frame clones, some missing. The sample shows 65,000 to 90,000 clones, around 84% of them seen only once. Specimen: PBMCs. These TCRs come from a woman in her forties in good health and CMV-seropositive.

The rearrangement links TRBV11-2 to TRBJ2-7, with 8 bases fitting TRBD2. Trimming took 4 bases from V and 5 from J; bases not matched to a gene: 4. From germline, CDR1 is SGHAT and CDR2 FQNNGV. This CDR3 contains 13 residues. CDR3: CASSSSGYHEQYF. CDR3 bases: TGTGCCAGCAGCTCTAGCGGGTACCACGAGCAGTACTTC.

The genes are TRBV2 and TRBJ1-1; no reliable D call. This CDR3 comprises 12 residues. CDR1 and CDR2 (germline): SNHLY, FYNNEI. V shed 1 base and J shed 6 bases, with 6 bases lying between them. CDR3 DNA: TGTGCCAGCAGTGAAGAATACTCTGAAGCTTTCTTT. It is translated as CASSEEYSEAFF. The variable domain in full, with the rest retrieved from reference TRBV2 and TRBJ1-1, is EPEVTQTPSHQVTQMGQEVILRCVPISNHLYFYWYRQILGQKVEFLVSFYNNEISEKSEIFDDQFSVERPDGSNFTLKIRSTKLEDSAMYFCASSEEYSEAFFGQGTRLTVV.

The CDR3 DNA reads TGTGCCAGCACAGGCTCATTCTCCTACGAGCAGTACTTC. Protein sequence: CASTGSFSYEQYF. The J gene is TRBJ2-7, the V gene TRBV25-1; D is ambiguous. V was clipped by 7 bases and J by 0 bases, with 10 bases between them. The CDR3 length is 13 residues. CDR1 and CDR2 from the germline V gene are MGHDK and SYGVNS.

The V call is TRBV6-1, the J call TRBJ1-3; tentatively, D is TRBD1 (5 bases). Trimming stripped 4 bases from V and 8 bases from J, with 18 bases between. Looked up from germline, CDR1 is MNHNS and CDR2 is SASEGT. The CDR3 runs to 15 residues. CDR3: CASSVSWQGGDTIYF. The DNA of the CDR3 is TGTGCCAGCAGTGTTTCGTGGCAGGGCGGGGACACCATATATTTT.

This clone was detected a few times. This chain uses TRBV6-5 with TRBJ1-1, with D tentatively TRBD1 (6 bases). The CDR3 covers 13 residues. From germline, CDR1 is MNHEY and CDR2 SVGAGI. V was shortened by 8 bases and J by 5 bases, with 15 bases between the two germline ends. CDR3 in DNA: TGTGCCAGCTTCGGACAGCCAGATACTGAAGCTTTCTTT. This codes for CASFGQPDTEAFF.

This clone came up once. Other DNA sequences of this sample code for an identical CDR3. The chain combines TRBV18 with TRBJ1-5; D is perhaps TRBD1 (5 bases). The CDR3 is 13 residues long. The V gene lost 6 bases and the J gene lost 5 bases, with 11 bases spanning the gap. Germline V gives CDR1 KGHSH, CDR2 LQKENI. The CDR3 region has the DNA TGTGCCAGCTCTCCTGACAGAGATCAGCCCCAGCATTTT. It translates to CASSPDRDQPQHF.

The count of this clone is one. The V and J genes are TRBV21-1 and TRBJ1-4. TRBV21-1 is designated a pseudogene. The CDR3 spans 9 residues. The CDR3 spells CASSKARLF. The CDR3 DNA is TGTGCCAGCAGCAAAGCGAGGCTTTTT.

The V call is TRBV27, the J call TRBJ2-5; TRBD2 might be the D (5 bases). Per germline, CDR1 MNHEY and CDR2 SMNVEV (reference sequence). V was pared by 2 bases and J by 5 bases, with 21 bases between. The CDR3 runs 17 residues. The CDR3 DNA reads TGTGCCAGCAGTTTAGGGCTCGGCAGGATTAGGGAGGAGACCCAGTACTTC. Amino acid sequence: CASSLGLGRIREETQYF.

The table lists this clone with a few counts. CDR3 nucleotides: TGTGCCAGCAGCCCGGGGGGCACAGATACGCAGTATTTT. It encodes CASSPGGTDTQYF. This chain links TRBV5-6 with TRBJ2-3; tentatively, D is TRBD2 (6 bases). The germline gives CDR1 SGHDT, CDR2 YYEEEE. There are 13 residues in the CDR3. Deletions cut 4 bases from V and 1 base from J, with 7 bases between.

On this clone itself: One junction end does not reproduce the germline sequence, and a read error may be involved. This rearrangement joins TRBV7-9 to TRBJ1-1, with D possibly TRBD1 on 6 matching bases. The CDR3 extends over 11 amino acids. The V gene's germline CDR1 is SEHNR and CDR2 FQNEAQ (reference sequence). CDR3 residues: CSSKGGTEAFF. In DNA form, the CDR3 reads TGTTCCAGCAAAGGGGGCACTGAAGCTTTCTTT. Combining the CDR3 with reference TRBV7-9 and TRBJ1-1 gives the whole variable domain DTGVSQNPRHKITKRGQNVTFRCDPISEHNRLYWYRQTLGQGPEFLTYFQNEAQLEKSRLLSDRFSAERPKGSFSTLEIQRTEQGDSAMYLCSSKGGTEAFFGQGTRLTVV.

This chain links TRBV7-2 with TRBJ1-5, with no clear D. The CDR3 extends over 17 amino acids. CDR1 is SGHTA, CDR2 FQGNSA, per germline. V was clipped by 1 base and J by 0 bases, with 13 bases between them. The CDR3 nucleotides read TGTGCCAGCAGCTTAGTCCCCGACACCTATAGCAATCAGCCCCAGCATTTT. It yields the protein CASSLVPDTYSNQPQHF. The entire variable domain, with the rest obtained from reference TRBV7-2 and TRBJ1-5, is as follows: GAGVSQSPSNKVTEKGKDVELRCDPISGHTALYWYRQSLGQGLEFLIYFQGNSAPDKSGLPSDRFSAERTGGSVSTLTIQRTQQEDSAVYLCASSLVPDTYSNQPQHFGDGTRLSIL.

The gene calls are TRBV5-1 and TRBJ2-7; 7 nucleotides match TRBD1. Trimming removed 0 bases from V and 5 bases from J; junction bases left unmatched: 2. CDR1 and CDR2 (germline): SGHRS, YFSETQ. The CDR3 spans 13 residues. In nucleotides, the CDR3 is TGCGCCAGCAGCTTGGAGGGGGCCGACGAGCAGTACTTC. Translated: CASSLEGADEQYF.

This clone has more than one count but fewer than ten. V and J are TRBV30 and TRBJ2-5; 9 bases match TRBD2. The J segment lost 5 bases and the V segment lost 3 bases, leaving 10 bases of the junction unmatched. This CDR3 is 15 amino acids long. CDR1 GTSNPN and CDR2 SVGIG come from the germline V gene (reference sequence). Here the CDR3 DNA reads TGTGCCTGGAGCCCCGGGACTAGCACTATGGAGACCCAGTACTTC. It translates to CAWSPGTSTMETQYF.

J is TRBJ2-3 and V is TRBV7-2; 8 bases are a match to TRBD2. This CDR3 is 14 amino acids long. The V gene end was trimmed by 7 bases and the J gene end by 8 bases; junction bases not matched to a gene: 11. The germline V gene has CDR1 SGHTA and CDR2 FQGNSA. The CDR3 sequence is CASTQGTAGGTQYF. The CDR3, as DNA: TGTGCCAGCACCCAGGGTACCGCGGGGGGTACGCAGTATTTT.

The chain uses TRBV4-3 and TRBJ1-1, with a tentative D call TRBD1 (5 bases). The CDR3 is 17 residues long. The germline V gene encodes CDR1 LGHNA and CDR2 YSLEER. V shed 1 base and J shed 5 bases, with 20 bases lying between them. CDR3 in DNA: TGCGCCAGCAGCCAAGTTGGTCGCTTCAGGGTCTGGACTGAAGCTTTCTTT. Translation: CASSQVGRFRVWTEAFF.

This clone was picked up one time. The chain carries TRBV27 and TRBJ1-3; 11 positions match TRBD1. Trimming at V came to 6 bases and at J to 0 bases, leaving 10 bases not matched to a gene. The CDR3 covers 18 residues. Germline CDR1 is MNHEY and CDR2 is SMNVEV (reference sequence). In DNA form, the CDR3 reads TGTGCCAGCAGGGCCGGGACAGGGGGTTTCTCCTCTGGAAACACCATATATTTT. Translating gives CASRAGTGGFSSGNTIYF.

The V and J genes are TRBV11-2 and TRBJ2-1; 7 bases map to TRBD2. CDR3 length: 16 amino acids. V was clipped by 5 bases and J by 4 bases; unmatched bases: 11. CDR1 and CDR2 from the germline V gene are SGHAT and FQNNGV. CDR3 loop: CASSGVPGGAYNEQFF. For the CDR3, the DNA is TGTGCCAGCAGCGGGGTGCCGGGGGGTGCATACAATGAGCAGTTCTTC.

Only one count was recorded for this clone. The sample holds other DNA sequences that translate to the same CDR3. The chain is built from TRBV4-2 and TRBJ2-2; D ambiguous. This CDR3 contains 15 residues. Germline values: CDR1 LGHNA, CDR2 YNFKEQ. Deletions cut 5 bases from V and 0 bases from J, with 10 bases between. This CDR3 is CASSEAETNTGELFF. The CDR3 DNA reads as TGTGCCAGCAGCGAGGCGGAGACGAACACCGGGGAGCTGTTTTTT.

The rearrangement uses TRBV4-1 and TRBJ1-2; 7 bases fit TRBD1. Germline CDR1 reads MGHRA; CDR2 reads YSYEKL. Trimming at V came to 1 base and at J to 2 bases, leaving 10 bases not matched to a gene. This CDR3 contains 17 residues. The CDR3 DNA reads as TGCGCCAGCAGCCAAGGACCCCGAGGGGGCAGGAACTATGGCTACACCTTC. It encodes CASSQGPRGGRNYGYTF.

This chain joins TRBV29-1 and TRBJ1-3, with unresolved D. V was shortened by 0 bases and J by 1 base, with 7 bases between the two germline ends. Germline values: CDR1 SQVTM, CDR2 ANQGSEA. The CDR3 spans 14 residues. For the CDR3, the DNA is TGCAGCGTTGAAGATCACAATTCTGGAAACACCATATATTTT. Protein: CSVEDHNSGNTIYF.

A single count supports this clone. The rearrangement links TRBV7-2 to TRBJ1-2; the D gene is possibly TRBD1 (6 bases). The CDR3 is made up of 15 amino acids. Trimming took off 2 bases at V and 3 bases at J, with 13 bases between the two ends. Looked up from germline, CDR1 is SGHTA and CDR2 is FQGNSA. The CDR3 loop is CASSLYRQADYGYTF. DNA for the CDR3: TGTGCCAGCAGCTTATATCGACAGGCGGACTATGGCTACACCTTC.

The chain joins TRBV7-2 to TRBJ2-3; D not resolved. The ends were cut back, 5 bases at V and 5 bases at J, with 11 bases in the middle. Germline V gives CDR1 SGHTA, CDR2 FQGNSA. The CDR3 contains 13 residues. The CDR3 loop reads CASSPLRGDTQYF. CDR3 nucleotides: TGTGCCAGCAGCCCCCTCCGAGGAGATACGCAGTATTTT. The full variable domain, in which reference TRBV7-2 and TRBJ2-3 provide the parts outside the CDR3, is GAGVSQSPSNKVTEKGKDVELRCDPISGHTALYWYRQSLGQGLEFLIYFQGNSAPDKSGLPSDRFSAERTGGSVSTLTIQRTQQEDSAVYLCASSPLRGDTQYFGPGTRLTVL.

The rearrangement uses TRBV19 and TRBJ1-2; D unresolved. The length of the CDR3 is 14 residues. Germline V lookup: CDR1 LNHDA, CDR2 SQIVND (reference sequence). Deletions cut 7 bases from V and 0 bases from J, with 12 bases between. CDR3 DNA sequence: TGTGCCAGTACCCGCGTTGAGACTAACTATGGCTACACCTTC. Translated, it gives CASTRVETNYGYTF. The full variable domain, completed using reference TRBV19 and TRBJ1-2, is DGGITQSPKYLFRKEGQNVTLSCEQNLNHDAMYWYRQDPGQGLRLIYYSQIVNDFQKGDIAEGYSVSREKKESFPLTVTSAQKNPTAFYLCASTRVETNYGYTFGSGTRLTVV.

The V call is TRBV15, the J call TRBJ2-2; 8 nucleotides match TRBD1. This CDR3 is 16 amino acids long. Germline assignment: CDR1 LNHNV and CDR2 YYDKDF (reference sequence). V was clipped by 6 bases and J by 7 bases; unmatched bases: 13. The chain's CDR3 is CATSPGGYGKNGELFF. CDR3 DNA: TGTGCCACCAGTCCAGGGGGCTACGGAAAGAACGGGGAGCTGTTTTTT.